These 25 T cell receptor beta chains were all obtained from the same sample, sequenced in a study of T cell changes during pregnancy in multiple sclerosis. Repertoires were generated with immunoSEQ multiplex PCR, while TCRdb's copy carries only in-frame clones and drops some. The sample shows tens of thousands of clones, over 80% of them seen only once. The starting material was CD4+ T cells from peripheral blood mononuclear cells, obtained in the first trimester of pregnancy. These receptors came from a female donor with multiple sclerosis, enrolled in a pregnancy study.

The chain joins TRBV28 to TRBJ1-4; D uncertain. Germline assignment: CDR1 MDHEN and CDR2 SYDVKM. The CDR3 contains 15 residues. V lost 2 bases, J lost 7 bases, and 14 bases lay in between. The CDR3 is CASSLPPGAPEKLFF. CDR3 in DNA: TGTGCCAGCAGTTTACCCCCGGGAGCGCCTGAAAAACTGTTTTTT. Full variable domain (remainder filled in from reference TRBV28 and TRBJ1-4): DVKVTQSSRYLVKRTGEKVFLECVQDMDHENMFWYRQDPGLGLRLIYFSYDVKMKEKGDIPEGYSVSREKKERFSLILESASTNQTSMYLCASSLPPGAPEKLFFGSGTQLSVL.

J is TRBJ1-1 and V is TRBV5-1; D gene uncertain. V shed 9 bases and J shed 10 bases, with 13 bases lying between them. CDR3 length: 10 residues. Germline V CDR1 and CDR2: SGHRS, YFSETQ. The CDR3 DNA follows: TGCGCCACCGACCCCCGGGGAGCTTTCTTT. Translated, it gives CATDPRGAFF.

The CDR3: CASRDGTGPHGEKLFF. CDR3 bases: TGCGCCAGCAGGGACGGGACAGGACCCCACGGTGAAAAACTGTTTTTT. The V call is TRBV10-1, the J call TRBJ1-4; 8 bases match TRBD1. V gave up 6 bases and J gave up 7 bases; unmatched junction bases: 13. Germline CDR1 is WNHNN and CDR2 is SYGVQD (reference sequence). The CDR3 extends over 16 amino acids.

The genes are TRBV6-1 and TRBJ2-7; a possible D gene is TRBD2 (7 bases). From germline, CDR1 is MNHNS and CDR2 SASEGT. The CDR3 totals 14 residues. The V end lost 4 bases, the J end lost 1 base, and 11 bases lay between the germline ends. Here the CDR3 reads CASSVQGGSYEQYF. The CDR3 bases are TGTGCCAGCAGTGTACAGGGAGGGTCCTACGAGCAGTACTTC.

CDR3 sequence: CASSETGFYEQYF. The DNA of the CDR3 is TGTGCCAGCAGCGAGACAGGGTTTTACGAGCAGTACTTC. The chain couples TRBV25-1 to TRBJ2-7; 7 nucleotides agree with TRBD1. V dropped 6 bases and J dropped 4; count of bases not matched to a gene: 6. The CDR3 has 13 amino acids. The V gene's germline CDR1 is MGHDK and CDR2 SYGVNS.

CDR3 amino acids: CASSQRTGSSSTNEKLFF. CDR3 in DNA: TGTGCCAGCTCCCAAAGGACAGGCAGCTCTTCAACTAATGAAAAACTGTTTTTT. V gene TRBV18 combines with J gene TRBJ1-4, with TRBD1 identical over 7 bases. The CDR3 runs to 18 residues. Germline values: CDR1 KGHSH, CDR2 LQKENI. V dropped 6 bases and J dropped 0; count of bases not matched to a gene: 13.

V and J are TRBV18 and TRBJ2-7; a weak D match, TRBD1 (7 bases). Germline values: CDR1 KGHSH, CDR2 LQKENI. The V and J ends lost 1 base and 5 bases respectively, with 12 bases between them. The CDR3 runs 14 residues. The CDR3 loop is CASSPQTGRNEQYF. CDR3 DNA sequence: TGTGCCAGCTCACCACAGACAGGGAGGAACGAGCAGTACTTC.

V usage is TRBV5-1 and J usage is TRBJ2-1, with D tentatively TRBD2 (5 bases). The CDR3 is 17 amino acids. With 2 bases removed from V and 6 bases from J, the gap between germline ends came to 21 bases. CDR1 and CDR2 from the germline V gene are SGHRS and YFSETQ. The CDR3 bases are TGCGCCAGCAGCTTCTTGGGTGGGCAGGCTCGGGGCAATGAGCAGTTCTTC. Protein: CASSFLGGQARGNEQFF.

The rearrangement uses TRBV7-6 and TRBJ1-6, with 8 bases lining up with TRBD1. V gave up 5 bases and J gave up 7 bases; unmatched junction bases: 16. This CDR3 contains 18 residues. Per germline, CDR1 SGHVS and CDR2 FNYEAQ. For the CDR3, the DNA is TGTGCCAGCAGCGCCGGACAGGGAGAATCTATACGGAATTCACCCCTCCACTTT. Translating gives CASSAGQGESIRNSPLHF.

CDR3 sequence reads: CAWSVLSGNTIYF. CDR3 sequence (DNA): TGTGCCTGGAGTGTACTCTCTGGAAACACCATATATTTT. The chain uses TRBV30 and TRBJ1-3, with D hard to call. Trimming left V 0 bases short and J 0 bases short, with 3 bases between. This CDR3 comprises 13 residues. Germline assignment: CDR1 GTSNPN and CDR2 SVGIG (reference sequence). The full variable domain, rest sourced from reference TRBV30 and TRBJ1-3, is SQTIHQWPATLVQPVGSPLSLECTVEGTSNPNLYWYRQAAGRGLQLLFYSVGIGQISSEVPQNLSASRPQDRQFILSSKKLLLSDSGFYLCAWSVLSGNTIYFGEGSWLTVV.

This rearrangement joins TRBV11-2 to TRBJ2-1, with a tentative D call TRBD2 (6 bases). Looked up from germline, CDR1 is SGHAT and CDR2 is FQNNGV. This CDR3 is built from 15 residues. The germline V and J ends were trimmed by 2 bases and 6 bases, with 14 bases remaining between them. The CDR3 nucleotides read TGTGCCAGCAGCTTATACTCCCAGGGAGGCAATGAGCAGTTCTTC. Protein: CASSLYSQGGNEQFF.

This chain joins TRBV4-3 and TRBJ2-5; perhaps TRBD1 as D (6 bases). The CDR3 extends over 14 amino acids. V lost 1 base to trimming and J lost 1 base, with 7 bases between them. The germline CDR1 and CDR2 sequences are LGHNA and YSLEER. As DNA, the CDR3 is TGCGCCAGCAGCCAAGGGACAGCCCAAGAGACCCAGTACTTC. Translated: CASSQGTAQETQYF.

V usage is TRBV2 and J usage is TRBJ2-5, with 7 positions matching TRBD2. Germline V gene data show CDR1 as SNHLY and CDR2 as FYNNEI. With V trimmed by 4 bases and J by 4 bases, 12 bases remained unmatched. This CDR3 region has 16 residues. CDR3 region: CASSVLAALPGETQYF. Written as DNA, the CDR3 is TGTGCCAGCAGTGTCCTAGCGGCCCTCCCAGGAGAGACCCAGTACTTC.

The table lists this clone with a few counts. The chain couples TRBV10-3 to TRBJ1-2; possibly TRBD1 for D (5 bases). Per the germline V gene, CDR1 is ENHRY and CDR2 is SYGVKD. The CDR3 contains 14 residues. V was pared by 3 bases and J by 5 bases, with 13 bases between. CDR3 coding DNA: TGTGCCATCAGTGACCCCCAGGGCGATTATGGCTACACCTTC. Residues: CAISDPQGDYGYTF.

This sequence joins TRBV5-4 and TRBJ1-1, with a possible D match to TRBD1 (6 bases). V dropped 4 bases and J dropped 11 bases, with 30 bases sitting between them. Germline V gene lookup returns CDR1 SGHNT and CDR2 YYREEE (reference sequence). This CDR3 comprises 17 residues. In DNA form, the CDR3 reads TGTGCCAGCAGCGCGGTAGGAACAGGGAACCGGGGTTTGAAGGCTTTCTTT. Translated: CASSAVGTGNRGLKAFF.

The gene calls are TRBV7-9 and TRBJ1-1; TRBD1 aligns across 7 bases. Per the germline V gene, CDR1 is SEHNR and CDR2 is FQNEAQ (reference sequence). V was clipped by 4 bases and J by 3 bases; unmatched bases: 11. This CDR3 is built from 16 residues. The chain's CDR3 is CASSSPSTGKYTEAFF. The CDR3 nucleotides are TGTGCCAGCAGCTCACCTTCGACAGGGAAATACACTGAAGCTTTCTTT.

V and J are TRBV19 and TRBJ2-1, with 9 bases matching TRBD2. The junction had 3 bases not matched to a gene; V was cut back by 5 bases and J by 10 bases. This CDR3 has 12 amino acids. The germline V gene has CDR1 LNHDA and CDR2 SQIVND (reference sequence). The chain's CDR3 is CASSFLAGEQFF. The CDR3 coding sequence is TGTGCCAGTAGTTTTCTAGCGGGAGAGCAGTTCTTC.

The gene calls are TRBV18 and TRBJ2-1, with D perhaps matching TRBD2 (6 bases). The V gene's germline CDR1 is KGHSH and CDR2 LQKENI. The CDR3 is 16 residues long. The V end lost 1 base, the J end lost 6 bases, and 16 bases lay between the germline ends. CDR3 bases: TGTGCCAGCTCACCACTTCTAGCTCGGGGAGGCAATGAGCAGTTCTTC. Its translation: CASSPLLARGGNEQFF. Using reference TRBV18 and TRBJ2-1 for the parts outside the CDR3, the full variable domain is NAGVMQNPRHLVRRRGQEARLRCSPMKGHSHVYWYRQLPEEGLKFMVYLQKENIIDESGMPKERFSAEFPKEGPSILRIQQVVRGDSAAYFCASSPLLARGGNEQFFGPGTRLTVL.

This chain uses TRBV5-5 with TRBJ2-1, with D tentatively TRBD1 (5 bases). Per the germline V gene, CDR1 is SGHKS and CDR2 is YYEKEE (reference sequence). The CDR3 extends over 15 amino acids. Trimming removed 0 bases from V and 0 bases from J, with 7 bases in between. Written as DNA, the CDR3 is TGTGCCAGCAGCTTGGTCACAGGCTCCTACAATGAGCAGTTCTTC. It translates to CASSLVTGSYNEQFF.

DNA of the CDR3: TGTGCCAGCGGCTCTTTAAGCTCTGGGGCCAACGTCCTGACTTTC. Translation gives CASGSLSSGANVLTF. This chain uses TRBV9 with TRBJ2-6; D unresolved. The CDR3 covers 15 residues. The germline gives CDR1 SGDLS, CDR2 YYNGEE. Trimming left V 7 bases short and J 0 bases short, with 11 bases between.

The genes are TRBV4-3 and TRBJ1-1, with D unresolved. Germline-derived CDR1 and CDR2 are LGHNA and YSLEER. V was pared by 0 bases and J by 7 bases, with 12 bases between. The CDR3 contains 14 residues. As DNA, the CDR3 is TGCGCCAGCAGCCAAGATGAGGTAGCCGGTGAAGCTTTCTTT. Translated: CASSQDEVAGEAFF.

V is TRBV7-9 and J is TRBJ1-2; 9 nucleotides align to TRBD1. This CDR3 has 17 amino acids. V was clipped by 0 bases and J by 2 bases; unmatched bases: 7. Germline assignment: CDR1 SEHNR and CDR2 FQNEAQ (reference sequence). DNA for the CDR3: TGTGCCAGCAGCTTAGCGTTGGAGGACAGGGGAAACTATGGCTACACCTTC. Protein sequence: CASSLALEDRGNYGYTF.

V gene TRBV5-1 combines with J gene TRBJ2-6; D might be TRBD1 (6 bases). Trimming stripped 2 bases from V and 1 base from J, with 7 bases between. CDR3 length: 15 amino acids. Germline V gene sequence: CDR1 SGHRS, CDR2 YFSETQ. DNA for the CDR3: TGCGCCAGCAGCTTCACAGGGTCTGGGGCCAACGTCCTGACTTTC. Translating it yields CASSFTGSGANVLTF.

This sequence joins TRBV5-4 and TRBJ1-1; D not resolved. Trimming stripped 4 bases from V and 0 bases from J, with 7 bases between. CDR1 is SGHNT, CDR2 YYREEE, per germline (reference sequence). The CDR3 has 13 amino acids. CDR3 in DNA: TGTGCCAGCAGCACAGTATTGAACACTGAAGCTTTCTTT. It is translated as CASSTVLNTEAFF.

This rearrangement joins TRBV7-6 to TRBJ2-1; TRBD1 matches at 7 bases. Germline V CDR1 and CDR2: SGHVS, FNYEAQ. CDR3 length: 15 amino acids. V was pared by 5 bases and J by 8 bases, with 12 bases of the junction left unmatched. The CDR3 spells CASSMTGQRVDEQFF. The CDR3 DNA reads TGTGCCAGCAGCATGACGGGACAGAGAGTCGATGAGCAGTTCTTC.